The following is a TCR beta chain sequence with its context. No antigen is known for it. PBMC in the sample derive from buffy coats of healthy donors. By UMI-labeled 5' RACE, the TCR beta libraries were made. Under the authors' procedure: Each library (TCR beta) contained from fewer than 3,500 up to roughly 20,000 functional CDR3 beta clonotypes. TCRdb re-called the 5' RACE reads and catalogs CDR3 proteins one per entry, DNA excluded. The V and J calls were determined by TCRdb, not by the authors. The sample shows 4,500 to 6,000 distinct CDR3 sequences, and 36% sits with its ten largest clones. This sample is drawn from a study of human CD8 memory T cell subsets. The CDR3 is 19 amino acids. Whole-study results and caveats: Estimates computed with Chao1 suggested greater diversity in stem-like memory T cells than in precursor exhausted T cells.

This chain connects TRBV12-3 or TRBV12-4 to TRBJ1-3. This TCR derives from a human donor in good health. Material for sequencing was CD8+ effector memory T cells (TEM) sorted from PBMCs. Subset here: effector memory CD8 T cells, CCR7- CD45RO+ CD95+. CDR3: CASSFMGRHARHSGNTIYF.